The 19 T cell receptor beta chains given below trace back to one sample, sequenced in a study of blood T cell repertoires in COVID-19. Sequencing was performed with immunoSEQ multiplex PCR; in TCRdb, only in-frame clones are kept and a portion is missing. The sample holds 350,000 to 450,000 clones; 85% are singletons and the top ten take around 3.4%. Sequencing was carried out using peripheral blood. The receptors derive from a woman aged 18-29 years with acute or convalescent COVID-19.

This clone was seen more than once but under ten times. The chain combines TRBV20-1 with TRBJ1-6; D call uncertain. Germline-derived CDR1 and CDR2 are DFQATT and SNEGSKA (reference sequence). V lost 3 bases and J 0 bases, leaving 12 bases between the germline ends. This CDR3 is built from 16 residues. For the CDR3, the DNA is TGCAGTGCTAGTGCGTGGAGAAGCTCCTATAATTCACCCCTCCACTTT. Translation: CSASAWRSSYNSPLHF.

With respect to this clone: This sequence may be a read error, since a much larger clone differs from it by one base. In the same sample, other DNA sequences code for this CDR3. This chain joins TRBV7-9 and TRBJ1-1; 7 bases line up with TRBD1. The CDR3 extends over 14 amino acids. Trimming took 5 bases from V and 1 from J; bases not matched to a gene: 4. Germline CDR1 and CDR2: SEHNR and FQNEAQ (reference sequence). The CDR3 region is CASSPNRGNTEAFF. In DNA, the CDR3 is TGTGCCAGCAGCCCAAACAGGGGGAACACTGAAGCTTTCTTT.

This clone was detected once. The V gene is TRBV5-1, the J gene TRBJ1-1; no clear D. Trimming left V 0 bases short and J 1 base short, with 10 bases between. The CDR3 totals 15 residues. Germline-derived CDR1 and CDR2 are SGHRS and YFSETQ. This chain's CDR3 is CASSLGPDWNTEAFF. In DNA, the CDR3 is TGCGCCAGCAGCTTGGGTCCCGACTGGAACACTGAAGCTTTCTTT.

The V call is TRBV2, the J call TRBJ2-5, with 13 bases aligning to TRBD2. V was clipped by 4 bases and J by 4 bases; unmatched bases: 9. The germline V gene encodes CDR1 SNHLY and CDR2 FYNNEI. This CDR3 region has 17 residues. CDR3 protein: CASSVLLAGGWRETQYF. The CDR3 DNA reads TGTGCCAGCAGTGTATTACTAGCGGGGGGGTGGAGAGAGACCCAGTACTTC. Looking up the rest from reference TRBV2 and TRBJ2-5 gives the full variable domain: EPEVTQTPSHQVTQMGQEVILRCVPISNHLYFYWYRQILGQKVEFLVSFYNNEISEKSEIFDDQFSVERPDGSNFTLKIRSTKLEDSAMYFCASSVLLAGGWRETQYFGPGTRLLVL.

J is TRBJ2-3 and V is TRBV28; TRBD1 agrees at 10 bases. This CDR3 spans 15 amino acids. Trimming cost V 11 bases and J 3 bases; bases outside gene matches: 11. The germline gives CDR1 MDHEN, CDR2 SYDVKM. The CDR3 region is CAASPGTGATDTQYF. CDR3 bases: TGTGCCGCCTCCCCCGGGACAGGGGCTACAGATACGCAGTATTTT.

This clone was detected only a few times. The V and J genes are TRBV6-5 and TRBJ1-2; D perhaps matches TRBD1 (5 bases). Trimming cost V 5 bases and J 2 bases, with 12 bases left between them. CDR3 length: 14 amino acids. Germline CDR1 reads MNHEY; CDR2 reads SVGAGI. CDR3 DNA: TGTGCCAGCAGTAAGCAGACAGAGAACTATGGCTACACCTTC. Protein product: CASSKQTENYGYTF.

The rearrangement uses TRBV2 and TRBJ1-5; perhaps TRBD1 as D (6 bases). Germline V gene data show CDR1 as SNHLY and CDR2 as FYNNEI. CDR3 length: 15 residues. Trimming cost V 5 bases and J 0 bases, with 11 bases left between them. The CDR3 nucleotides are TGTGCCAGCAGTAAGACAGGTAATAGCAATCAGCCCCAGCATTTT. Its translation is CASSKTGNSNQPQHF.

The chain carries TRBV25-1 and TRBJ1-6, with D tentatively TRBD1 (6 bases). Germline V gene sequence: CDR1 MGHDK, CDR2 SYGVNS. Trimming left V 8 bases short and J 7 bases short, with 15 bases between. The CDR3 is 14 amino acids. The CDR3 region has the DNA TGTGCCAGCGGGGGCAGCGGGGGGAATTCACCCCTCCACTTT. Its protein product is CASGGSGGNSPLHF.

This chain joins TRBV10-3 and TRBJ1-2; 7 bases are a match to TRBD1. The trim removed 10 bases at V and 2 bases at J, leaving 4 bases unmatched. CDR3 length: 12 residues. The germline CDR1 and CDR2 sequences are ENHRY and SYGVKD. The CDR3 sequence is CATWDSNYGYTF. The CDR3, as DNA: TGTGCCACCTGGGACAGCAACTATGGCTACACCTTC.

This sequence joins TRBV2 and TRBJ1-6; D is possibly TRBD1 (6 bases). The germline V gene has CDR1 SNHLY and CDR2 FYNNEI. V shed 4 bases and J shed 7 bases, with 11 bases lying between them. There are 14 residues in the CDR3. The CDR3 DNA follows: TGTGCCAGCAGTGCGGGACAACTAAATTCACCCCTCCACTTT. Its translation is CASSAGQLNSPLHF.

This clone was recorded a few times. The chain is built from TRBV7-2 and TRBJ2-6; no definite D call. V lost 4 bases and J lost 0, with 4 bases in between. Per germline, CDR1 SGHTA and CDR2 FQGNSA. The CDR3 is made up of 14 amino acids. The CDR3 reads CASSYNSGANVLTF. CDR3 in DNA: TGTGCCAGCAGCTACAACTCTGGGGCCAACGTCCTGACTTTC.

This clone occurred once. The gene calls are TRBV2 and TRBJ1-3, with D uncertain. The CDR3 consists of 13 residues. Trimming shortened V by 6 bases and J by 4 bases, and 10 bases separated the two germline ends. CDR1 and CDR2 (germline): SNHLY, FYNNEI. CDR3 nucleotide sequence: TGTGCCAGCAGCCCCGGGAAAGGAAACACCATATATTTT. It specifies CASSPGKGNTIYF.

The chain combines TRBV5-4 with TRBJ2-3; TRBD2 might be the D (5 bases). From germline, CDR1 is SGHNT and CDR2 YYREEE (reference sequence). The CDR3 runs to 15 residues. V lost 0 bases and J lost 1, with 9 bases in between. The CDR3 nucleotides are TGTGCCAGCAGCTTGGTTTCCGGGGGCACAGATACGCAGTATTTT. Translated: CASSLVSGGTDTQYF.

The V gene is TRBV30, the J gene TRBJ1-6, with TRBD1 identical over 9 bases. Germline CDR1 is GTSNPN and CDR2 is SVGIG (reference sequence). The CDR3 totals 13 residues. Losses at the gene ends were 5 bases for V and 10 bases for J; bases not matched to a gene: 6. The CDR3 DNA follows: TGTGCCTGGCGGGACAGGGAAGACTCACCCCTCCACTTT. It encodes CAWRDREDSPLHF. Complete variable domain (other parts from reference TRBV30 and TRBJ1-6): SQTIHQWPATLVQPVGSPLSLECTVEGTSNPNLYWYRQAAGRGLQLLFYSVGIGQISSEVPQNLSASRPQDRQFILSSKKLLLSDSGFYLCAWRDREDSPLHFGNGTRLTVT.

V gene TRBV6-5 combines with J gene TRBJ2-6, with a possible D match to TRBD2 (5 bases). CDR1 is MNHEY and CDR2 is SVGAGI in the germline V gene. The CDR3 contains 15 residues. V dropped 0 bases and J dropped 4 bases, with 7 bases sitting between them. The CDR3: CASSYSPGGANVLTF. The DNA for the CDR3 is TGTGCCAGCAGTTACTCACCGGGAGGGGCCAACGTCCTGACTTTC.

This clone was found a few times. This chain uses TRBV18 with TRBJ1-6; D is unresolved. The CDR3 runs to 14 residues. Trimming removed 2 bases from V and 11 bases from J, with 13 bases in between. Germline V gene lookup returns CDR1 KGHSH and CDR2 LQKENI. The CDR3 DNA reads TGTGCCAGCTCACCAGAGGGCCAAGGGACACCCCTCCACTTT. Amino acid sequence: CASSPEGQGTPLHF.

This clone was picked up a small number of times. The rearrangement uses TRBV2 and TRBJ1-2, with 9 nucleotides matching TRBD1. There are 16 residues in the CDR3. J was trimmed by 3 bases and V by 3 bases; bases with no gene match: 8. Germline V lookup: CDR1 SNHLY, CDR2 FYNNEI. CDR3 in amino acids: CASSDGTGTGHYGYTF. The DNA of the CDR3 is TGTGCCAGCAGTGACGGGACTGGGACAGGGCACTATGGCTACACCTTC.

This clone has a single count. The genes are TRBV2 and TRBJ2-6, with D perhaps matching TRBD1 (6 bases). The ends were cut back, 3 bases at V and 0 bases at J, with 6 bases in the middle. This CDR3 spans 15 amino acids. Looked up from germline, CDR1 is SNHLY and CDR2 is FYNNEI. DNA for the CDR3: TGTGCCAGCAGTGAGACAGGCTCTGGGGCCAACGTCCTGACTTTC. Translation: CASSETGSGANVLTF.

The chain uses TRBV5-6 and TRBJ2-7; D may be TRBD1 (5 bases). This CDR3 spans 14 amino acids. Trimming removed 4 bases at V and 6 bases at J, with 17 bases between. In germline, CDR1 is SGHDT, CDR2 YYEEEE. The CDR3 DNA follows: TGTGCCAGCAGCGTCCAGGGATTGAGAAGCGAGCAGTACTTC. Translation: CASSVQGLRSEQYF.